A selection of T cell receptor beta chains follows, all from one sample in a study of blood T cell repertoires in COVID-19. Sequencing was performed with immunoSEQ multiplex PCR; in TCRdb, only in-frame clones are kept and a portion is missing. Found here are some 190,000 clones, approximately 86% of them singletons; the top ten hold approximately 1%. Sequenced material: peripheral blood. The receptor set was obtained from a man aged 25 to 45 with acute or convalescent COVID-19. CDR3s include the opening cysteine and the closing phenylalanine or tryptophan. D genes are given only for firm matches. Clone size appears in some rows only: once, few, many, or a class for an expanded clone.

CDR3 protein: CASSYGFFAGGPVNEQFF
CDR3 DNA: TGTGCCAGTAGTTACGGGTTTTTTGCGGGAGGGCCAGTCAATGAGCAGTTCTTC
clone size: NA
CDR3 length: 18
D gene: TRBD2
J gene: TRBJ2-1
V gene: TRBV19

CDR3 protein: CASSQGVGQPQHF
CDR3 DNA: TGTGCCAGCAGCCAAGGGGTCGGGCAGCCCCAGCATTTT
clone size: once
CDR3 length: 13
D gene: NA
J gene: TRBJ1-5
V gene: TRBV3-1/TRBV3-2

CDR3 protein: CASSERAGPYNEQFF
CDR3 DNA: TGTGCCAGCAGTGAACGAGCGGGACCCTACAATGAGCAGTTCTTC
clone size: NA
CDR3 length: 15
D gene: TRBD2
J gene: TRBJ2-1
V gene: TRBV6-1

CDR3 protein: CASSKATGPEQYF
CDR3 DNA: TGTGCCAGCAGCAAGGCGACAGGGCCCGAGCAGTACTTC
clone size: NA
CDR3 length: 13
D gene: TRBD1
J gene: TRBJ2-7
V gene: TRBV12-3/TRBV12-4

CDR3 protein: CASSRGGLDEQYF
CDR3 DNA: TGTGCCAGCAGTCGAGGGGGATTGGACGAGCAGTACTTC
clone size: NA
CDR3 length: 13
D gene: NA
J gene: TRBJ2-7
V gene: TRBV6-5

CDR3 protein: CASRLLTGGTDTQYF
CDR3 DNA: TGTGCCAGCAGACTTTTAACGGGGGGAACAGATACGCAGTATTTT
clone size: once
CDR3 length: 15
D gene: TRBD2
J gene: TRBJ2-3
V gene: TRBV6-5

CDR3 protein: CASSQAHVADYEQYF
CDR3 DNA: TGTGCCAGCAGCCAGGCACACGTTGCTGATTACGAGCAGTACTTC
clone size: NA
CDR3 length: 15
D gene: NA
J gene: TRBJ2-7
V gene: TRBV14

CDR3 protein: CASILAGVVDTQYF
CDR3 DNA: TGTGCCAGCATACTAGCGGGAGTAGTAGATACGCAGTATTTT
clone size: NA
CDR3 length: 14
D gene: TRBD2
J gene: TRBJ2-3
V gene: TRBV2

CDR3 protein: CASRGDSVIQYF
CDR3 DNA: TGTGCCAGCAGGGGCGACAGCGTCATTCAGTACTTC
clone size: NA
CDR3 length: 12
D gene: NA
J gene: TRBJ2-4
V gene: TRBV12-3/TRBV12-4

CDR3 protein: CASTEGIAGGYEQYF
CDR3 DNA: TGTGCCAGCACCGAAGGTATAGCGGGAGGGTACGAGCAGTACTTC
clone size: NA
CDR3 length: 15
D gene: TRBD2
J gene: TRBJ2-7
V gene: TRBV6-5

CDR3 protein: CASRTGGGGYTF
CDR3 DNA: TGTGCCAGCAGGACAGGGGGGGGTGGCTACACCTTC
clone size: NA
CDR3 length: 12
D gene: TRBD1
J gene: TRBJ1-2
V gene: TRBV27

CDR3 protein: CASSEGQGGLRHF
CDR3 DNA: TGTGCCAGCAGTGAGGGACAGGGTGGATTGCGGCATTTT
clone size: NA
CDR3 length: 13
D gene: TRBD1
J gene: TRBJ1-5
V gene: TRBV6-4

CDR3 protein: CASSFSYGTGLNTEAFF
CDR3 DNA: TGTGCCAGCAGCTTTAGTTACGGGACAGGGTTGAACACTGAAGCTTTCTTT
clone size: NA
CDR3 length: 17
D gene: TRBD1
J gene: TRBJ1-1
V gene: TRBV7-6

CDR3 protein: CASSLAGASGPPETQYF
CDR3 DNA: TGTGCCAGCAGCTTAGCGGGGGCTAGCGGGCCCCCAGAGACCCAGTACTTC
clone size: NA
CDR3 length: 17
D gene: TRBD2
J gene: TRBJ2-5
V gene: TRBV7-9

CDR3 protein: CASFRGYEQYF
CDR3 DNA: TGTGCCAGCTTCCGGGGCTACGAGCAGTACTTC
clone size: NA
CDR3 length: 11
D gene: NA
J gene: TRBJ2-7
V gene: TRBV28

CDR3 protein: CASSPLAGNLNTEAFF
CDR3 DNA: TGTGCCAGCTCACCACTAGCAGGGAATCTGAACACTGAAGCTTTCTTT
clone size: NA
CDR3 length: 16
D gene: NA
J gene: TRBJ1-1
V gene: TRBV18

CDR3 protein: CASSADAGNYGYTF
CDR3 DNA: TGTGCCAGCAGCGCCGACGCAGGCAACTATGGCTACACCTTC
clone size: NA
CDR3 length: 14
D gene: NA
J gene: TRBJ1-2
V gene: TRBV9

CDR3 protein: CASSVGGSVSPLHF
CDR3 DNA: TGTGCCAGCAGTGTAGGGGGATCCGTCTCACCCCTCCACTTT
clone size: NA
CDR3 length: 14
D gene: NA
J gene: TRBJ1-6
V gene: TRBV28

CDR3 protein: CASHLSGQGANYGYTF
CDR3 DNA: TGTGCCAGCCACCTTTCGGGACAGGGCGCTAACTATGGCTACACCTTC
clone size: few
CDR3 length: 16
D gene: TRBD1
J gene: TRBJ1-2
V gene: TRBV27

CDR3 protein: CASSGPGQVYETQYF
CDR3 DNA: TGCGCCAGCAGCGGCCCGGGACAGGTGTACGAGACCCAGTACTTC
clone size: NA
CDR3 length: 15
D gene: TRBD1
J gene: TRBJ2-5
V gene: TRBV5-1

CDR3 protein: CASRSWGANTGELFF
CDR3 DNA: TGTGCCAGCAGGTCCTGGGGGGCGAACACCGGGGAGCTGTTTTTT
clone size: NA
CDR3 length: 15
D gene: NA
J gene: TRBJ2-2
V gene: TRBV28

CDR3 protein: CASSQHTVQAEKLFF
CDR3 DNA: TGTGCCAGCAGCCAGCACACGGTCCAGGCCGAAAAACTGTTTTTT
clone size: NA
CDR3 length: 15
D gene: NA
J gene: TRBJ1-4
V gene: TRBV14

CDR3 protein: CASSSPPGSGNQPQHF
CDR3 DNA: TGTGCCAGCAGTTCCCCCCCGGGATCGGGCAATCAGCCCCAGCATTTT
clone size: NA
CDR3 length: 16
D gene: NA
J gene: TRBJ1-5
V gene: TRBV28

CDR3 protein: CASSVGLGRGEETQYF
CDR3 DNA: TGTGCCAGCAGCGTAGGACTCGGGAGAGGGGAAGAGACCCAGTACTTC
clone size: NA
CDR3 length: 16
D gene: NA
J gene: TRBJ2-5
V gene: TRBV9

CDR3 protein: CASAVGGGKGQNEQFF
CDR3 DNA: TGTGCCAGCGCGGTGGGGGGAGGGAAAGGGCAAAATGAGCAGTTCTTC
clone size: few
CDR3 length: 16
D gene: TRBD2
J gene: TRBJ2-1
V gene: TRBV7-8

CDR3 protein: CASSLLAGDPTDTQYF
CDR3 DNA: TGTGCCAGCAGCCTGCTAGCGGGGGACCCCACAGATACGCAGTATTTT
clone size: NA
CDR3 length: 16
D gene: TRBD2
J gene: TRBJ2-3
V gene: TRBV4-2

CDR3 protein: CASSNGQGQNNYGYTF
CDR3 DNA: TGTGCCAGCAGCAACGGACAGGGGCAGAATAACTATGGCTACACCTTC
clone size: NA
CDR3 length: 16
D gene: TRBD1
J gene: TRBJ1-2
V gene: TRBV5-4

CDR3 protein: CASSLVSPLGQGFSPEAFF
CDR3 DNA: TGTGCCAGCAGCTTAGTATCCCCCTTGGGACAGGGTTTTTCTCCTGAAGCTTTCTTT
clone size: NA
CDR3 length: 19
D gene: TRBD1
J gene: TRBJ1-1
V gene: TRBV11-2

CDR3 protein: CASSLGGEGSDTQYF
CDR3 DNA: TGTGCCAGCAGTTTGGGTGGGGAGGGTTCAGATACGCAGTATTTT
clone size: NA
CDR3 length: 15
D gene: TRBD2
J gene: TRBJ2-3
V gene: TRBV28

CDR3 protein: CASHRRGGTGTEAFF
CDR3 DNA: TGTGCCAGCCACCGCCGGGGGGGAACGGGCACTGAAGCTTTCTTT
clone size: NA
CDR3 length: 15
D gene: NA
J gene: TRBJ1-1
V gene: TRBV28

CDR3 protein: CSVERVGKGSPLHF
CDR3 DNA: TGCAGCGTTGAAAGGGTGGGGAAGGGGTCACCCCTCCACTTT
clone size: NA
CDR3 length: 14
D gene: NA
J gene: TRBJ1-6
V gene: TRBV29-1

CDR3 protein: CASSFGNQPQHF
CDR3 DNA: TGTGCCAGTTCCTTTGGCAATCAGCCCCAGCATTTT
clone size: NA
CDR3 length: 12
D gene: NA
J gene: TRBJ1-5
V gene: TRBV19

CDR3 protein: CASTTGHNNQPQHF
CDR3 DNA: TGTGCCAGCACCACAGGGCATAACAATCAGCCCCAGCATTTT
clone size: NA
CDR3 length: 14
D gene: NA
J gene: TRBJ1-5
V gene: TRBV5-5

CDR3 protein: CASSLGTGNTEAFF
CDR3 DNA: TGTGCCAGCAGCTTGGGGACAGGGAACACTGAAGCTTTCTTT
clone size: NA
CDR3 length: 14
D gene: TRBD1
J gene: TRBJ1-1
V gene: TRBV11-3

CDR3 protein: CASSQSVGARRSNQPQHF
CDR3 DNA: TGCGCCAGCAGTCAATCGGTAGGGGCCCGGCGGAGCAATCAGCCCCAGCATTTT
clone size: NA
CDR3 length: 18
D gene: NA
J gene: TRBJ1-5
V gene: TRBV23-1

CDR3 protein: CASSEQGTGNTIYF
CDR3 DNA: TGTGCCAGCAGCGAACAGGGGACGGGAAACACCATATATTTT
clone size: NA
CDR3 length: 14
D gene: TRBD1
J gene: TRBJ1-3
V gene: TRBV5-4

CDR3 protein: CASSRGSRLRYF
CDR3 DNA: TGTGCCAGCAGTCGGGGGTCTAGGCTCCGGTACTTC
clone size: NA
CDR3 length: 12
D gene: NA
J gene: TRBJ2-7
V gene: TRBV12-3/TRBV12-4

CDR3 protein: CASSQDRGNQPQHF
CDR3 DNA: TGTGCCAGCAGCCAAGATCGGGGGAATCAGCCCCAGCATTTT
clone size: NA
CDR3 length: 14
D gene: NA
J gene: TRBJ1-5
V gene: TRBV3-1/TRBV3-2

CDR3 protein: CASSQGQGGNTEAFF
CDR3 DNA: TGTGCCAGCAGCCAGGGACAGGGGGGGAACACTGAAGCTTTCTTT
clone size: NA
CDR3 length: 15
D gene: TRBD1
J gene: TRBJ1-1
V gene: TRBV6-5

CDR3 protein: CASSLYLSPNRGNTDTQYF
CDR3 DNA: TGTGCCAGTAGTCTTTACTTATCTCCTAACAGGGGAAACACAGATACGCAGTATTTT
clone size: NA
CDR3 length: 19
D gene: TRBD1
J gene: TRBJ2-3
V gene: TRBV19

CDR3 protein: CASSVRGTGGDLAKNIQYF
CDR3 DNA: TGTGCCAGTAGTGTTAGAGGGACAGGAGGGGATCTAGCCAAAAACATTCAGTACTTC
clone size: NA
CDR3 length: 19
D gene: TRBD1
J gene: TRBJ2-4
V gene: TRBV19

CDR3 protein: CASTPRVGRTEAFF
CDR3 DNA: TGTGCCAGCACCCCCCGGGTGGGGAGGACTGAAGCTTTCTTT
clone size: NA
CDR3 length: 14
D gene: NA
J gene: TRBJ1-1
V gene: TRBV6-5

CDR3 protein: CASSQNGPRGGYTF
CDR3 DNA: TGTGCCAGCAGCCAAAATGGGCCCAGAGGGGGCTACACCTTC
clone size: NA
CDR3 length: 14
D gene: NA
J gene: TRBJ1-2
V gene: TRBV3-1/TRBV3-2

CDR3 protein: CASSQNLGITGELFF
CDR3 DNA: TGCGCCAGCAGCCAAAACCTCGGTATCACCGGGGAGCTGTTTTTT
clone size: NA
CDR3 length: 15
D gene: NA
J gene: TRBJ2-2
V gene: TRBV4-1

CDR3 protein: CASSSGGAGGSTDTQYF
CDR3 DNA: TGTGCCAGCAGCTCCGGGGGTGCGGGGGGGAGCACAGATACGCAGTATTTT
clone size: NA
CDR3 length: 17
D gene: TRBD2
J gene: TRBJ2-3
V gene: TRBV5-8

CDR3 protein: CASPRDRGNYEQYF
CDR3 DNA: TGTGCCAGCCCCCGAGACAGGGGTAACTACGAGCAGTACTTC
clone size: NA
CDR3 length: 14
D gene: TRBD1
J gene: TRBJ2-7
V gene: TRBV6-5

CDR3 protein: CASSLALAGGAYEQYF
CDR3 DNA: TGCGCCAGCAGCTTGGCCCTAGCGGGAGGGGCCTACGAGCAGTACTTC
clone size: NA
CDR3 length: 16
D gene: TRBD2
J gene: TRBJ2-7
V gene: TRBV5-1

CDR3 protein: CASSRPTGGAADTQYF
CDR3 DNA: TGTGCCAGCAGCAGACCCACCGGGGGGGCCGCAGATACGCAGTATTTT
clone size: NA
CDR3 length: 16
D gene: TRBD2
J gene: TRBJ2-3
V gene: TRBV5-4

CDR3 protein: CASQTPAHNTDTQYF
CDR3 DNA: TGTGCCAGCCAAACCCCAGCGCACAACACAGATACGCAGTATTTT
clone size: NA
CDR3 length: 15
D gene: NA
J gene: TRBJ2-3
V gene: TRBV7-9

CDR3 protein: CASSLYSSEAFF
CDR3 DNA: TGTGCCAGCAGCTTATATAGTAGTGAAGCTTTCTTT
clone size: NA
CDR3 length: 12
D gene: NA
J gene: TRBJ1-1
V gene: TRBV11-2

CDR3 protein: CAISGQGSYEQYF
CDR3 DNA: TGTGCCATCAGCGGACAGGGGAGCTACGAGCAGTACTTC
clone size: NA
CDR3 length: 13
D gene: TRBD1
J gene: TRBJ2-7
V gene: TRBV10-3

CDR3 protein: CASSLGLAGGYEQFF
CDR3 DNA: TGTGCCAGCAGCCTTGGACTAGCGGGAGGGTATGAGCAGTTCTTC
clone size: once
CDR3 length: 15
D gene: TRBD2
J gene: TRBJ2-1
V gene: TRBV9